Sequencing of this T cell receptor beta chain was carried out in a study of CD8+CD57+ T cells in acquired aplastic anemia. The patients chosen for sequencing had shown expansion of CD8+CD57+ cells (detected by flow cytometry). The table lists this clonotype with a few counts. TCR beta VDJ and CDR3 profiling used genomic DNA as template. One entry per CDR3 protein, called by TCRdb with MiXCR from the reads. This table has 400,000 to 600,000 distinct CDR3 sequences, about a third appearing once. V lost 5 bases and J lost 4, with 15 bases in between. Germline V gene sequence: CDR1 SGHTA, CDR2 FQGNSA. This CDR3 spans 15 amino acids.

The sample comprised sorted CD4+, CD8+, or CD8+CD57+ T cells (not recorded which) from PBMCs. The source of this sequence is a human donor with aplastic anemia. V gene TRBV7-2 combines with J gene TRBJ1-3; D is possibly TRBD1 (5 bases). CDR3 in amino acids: CASSLVLGRGNTIYF. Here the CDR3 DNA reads TGTGCCAGCAGCCTCGTCTTGGGACGGGGAAACACCATATATTTT.